This passage covers 12 T cell receptor beta chains from one sample sequenced in a study of T cell responses to AZD1222 COVID-19 vaccine. Sequencing used immunoSEQ multiplex PCR; TCRdb keeps in-frame clones, though not all of them. The sample yields about 110,000 clones, 87% seen once. The sequencing here drew on peripheral blood, taken 28 days after the second AZD1222 dose. These receptor sequences come from an adult who received the AZD1222 COVID-19 vaccine.

The count of this clone is one. The chain couples TRBV11-2 to TRBJ2-7; TRBD2 agrees at 10 bases. Germline V CDR1 and CDR2: SGHAT, FQNNGV. There are 15 residues in the CDR3. V lost 5 bases to trimming and J lost 4 bases; unmatched junction nucleotides: 8. As DNA, the CDR3 is TGTGCCAGCAGCCCGTCCGGGACTAGCGAGTACGAGCAGTACTTC. This gives the protein CASSPSGTSEYEQYF. Full variable domain (rest looked up from reference TRBV11-2 and TRBJ2-7): EAGVAQSPRYKIIEKRQSVAFWCNPISGHATLYWYQQILGQGPKLLIQFQNNGVVDDSQLPKDRFSAERLKGVDSTLKIQPAKLEDSAVYLCASSPSGTSEYEQYFGPGTRLTVT.

V and J are TRBV9 and TRBJ1-5; D call uncertain. CDR1 and CDR2 from the germline V gene are SGDLS and YYNGEE. V gave up 0 bases and J gave up 4 bases, with 8 bases separating them. The CDR3 length is 14 residues. CDR3 coding DNA: TGTGCCAGCAGCGTAGGACGGAGGAATCAGCCCCAGCATTTT. This sequence encodes CASSVGRRNQPQHF.

The chain uses TRBV13 and TRBJ2-7, with TRBD1 identical over 8 bases. This CDR3 is 15 amino acids long. Germline lookup yields CDR1 PRHDT and CDR2 FYEKMQ (reference sequence). Trimming removed 4 bases from V and 0 bases from J; junction bases left unmatched: 5. The chain's CDR3 is CASSSGDRFSYEQYF. The DNA of the CDR3 is TGTGCCAGCAGCTCGGGGGACAGGTTCTCCTACGAGCAGTACTTC.

This sequence joins TRBV28 and TRBJ1-2; 7 bases map to TRBD1. The junction had 13 bases not matched to a gene; V was cut back by 7 bases and J by 8 bases. Germline CDR1 MDHEN, CDR2 SYDVKM. There are 14 residues in the CDR3. The CDR3 region has the DNA TGTGCCAGCACTCGAGGGGGCAGATTCGGAGGCTACACCTTC. The encoded protein is CASTRGGRFGGYTF.

This rearrangement joins TRBV7-2 to TRBJ2-1; no definite D call. V was cut by 4 bases and J by 1 base, with 11 bases left in between. Germline CDR1 is SGHTA and CDR2 is FQGNSA. This CDR3 contains 15 residues. DNA of the CDR3: TGTGCCAGCAGCTCCTTGAGGTGGTCCTACAATGAGCAGTTCTTC. This codes for CASSSLRWSYNEQFF. Supplemented by reference TRBV7-2 and TRBJ2-1, the full variable domain reads GAGVSQSPSNKVTEKGKDVELRCDPISGHTALYWYRQSLGQGLEFLIYFQGNSAPDKSGLPSDRFSAERTGGSVSTLTIQRTQQEDSAVYLCASSSLRWSYNEQFFGPGTRLTVL.

The chain couples TRBV12-3 or TRBV12-4 to TRBJ1-1, with 8 bases matching TRBD1. The CDR3 length is 12 residues. The ends lost 5 bases at V and 6 bases at J; junction bases unmatched: 2. The CDR3 DNA is TGTGCCAGCAGTGGACAGGGCCCTGAAGCTTTCTTT. It yields the protein CASSGQGPEAFF.

The genes are TRBV5-4 and TRBJ1-1, with 9 positions matching TRBD1. This CDR3 has 15 residues. Germline V lookup: CDR1 SGHNT, CDR2 YYREEE (reference sequence). The V segment lost 5 bases and the J segment 4 bases; nucleotides outside the gene matches: 9. This chain's CDR3 is CASSRGQGSGTEAFF. CDR3 DNA: TGTGCCAGCAGTAGGGGACAGGGTTCCGGCACTGAAGCTTTCTTT.

The rearrangement joins TRBV2 to TRBJ1-5; a weak D match, TRBD1 (5 bases). Trimming removed 8 bases from V and 7 bases from J, with 18 bases in between. This CDR3 has 14 amino acids. The V gene's germline CDR1 is SNHLY and CDR2 FYNNEI. DNA for the CDR3: TGTGCCAGCCGGAACAACGGGGGTGGGCAGCCCCAGCATTTT. Amino acid sequence: CASRNNGGGQPQHF.

V and J are TRBV19 and TRBJ2-3; D perhaps matches TRBD2 (6 bases). This CDR3 contains 14 residues. Germline V gene data show CDR1 as LNHDA and CDR2 as SQIVND (reference sequence). V was shortened by 3 bases and J by 2 bases, with 9 bases between the two germline ends. The DNA for the CDR3 is TGTGCCAGTAGTATCGGGACTGTCACAGATACGCAGTATTTT. Translating gives CASSIGTVTDTQYF.

This clone was found once. The chain recombines TRBV28 with TRBJ1-5, with D tentatively TRBD1 (5 bases). V dropped 6 bases and J dropped 6 bases, with 15 bases sitting between them. The CDR3 has 14 amino acids. Looked up from germline, CDR1 is MDHEN and CDR2 is SYDVKM. The CDR3 DNA follows: TGTGCCAGCAGCAAAGGGACCGGGAGTCAGCCCCAGCATTTT. It codes for CASSKGTGSQPQHF.

This chain uses TRBV20-1 with TRBJ2-5, with 12 bases lining up with TRBD1. After removal of 3 bases from V and 4 bases from J, the junction contained 3 bases not matched to a gene. CDR3 length: 14 amino acids. The germline V gene encodes CDR1 DFQATT and CDR2 SNEGSKA (reference sequence). CDR3 DNA sequence: TGCAGTGCTAGTATGGGACAGGGGGCAGAGACCCAGTACTTC. Translated: CSASMGQGAETQYF.

The chain has TRBV5-1 and TRBJ2-7, with TRBD1 matching over 11 bases. J lost 7 bases, V lost 2 bases, and 8 bases had no gene match. Germline V gene data show CDR1 as SGHRS and CDR2 as YFSETQ. There are 15 residues in the CDR3. DNA of the CDR3: TGCGCCAGCAGCTTAACCGGACAGGGGGCGGGAGAGCAGTACTTC. Protein sequence: CASSLTGQGAGEQYF.